This T cell receptor beta chain was recovered during a study of control samples from healthy donors and cancer patients. Germline CDR1 reads SGHRS; CDR2 reads YFSETQ. Germline trimming cut 4 bases from V and 3 bases from J; bases unmatched to any gene: 7. The length of the CDR3 is 14 residues. The protocol was immunoSEQ multiplex PCR, while the TCRdb copy is restricted to in-frame clones and leaves out a portion. The data contain 400,000 to 450,000 clones, 90% of them singletons. This TCR came from a man aged 40-50 years with head and neck cancer. Sequenced input: PBMCs. The V and J genes are TRBV5-1 and TRBJ2-7, with 7 bases matching TRBD1. CDR3 protein: CASSPDRLIYEQYF. CDR3 sequence (DNA): TGCGCCAGCAGCCCGGACAGGCTAATCTACGAGCAGTACTTC. Variable domain in full (rest from reference TRBV5-1 and TRBJ2-7): KAGVTQTPRYLIKTRGQQVTLSCSPISGHRSVSWYQQTPGQGLQFLFEYFSETQRNKGNFPGRFSGRQFSNSRSEMNVSTLELGDSALYLCASSPDRLIYEQYFGPGTRLTVT.